The sequence of this T cell receptor beta chain was determined in a study of control samples from healthy donors and cancer patients. The repertoire was sequenced with immunoSEQ multiplex PCR; TCRdb's copy has only in-frame clones and lacks some. The table has about 95,000 clones, 85% seen once; the top ten hold approximately 19%. Trimming cost V 4 bases and J 5 bases, with 14 bases left between them. Germline V gives CDR1 LNHNV, CDR2 YYDKDF (reference sequence). The CDR3 is 14 residues long. This chain joins TRBV15 and TRBJ1-1, with a possible D match to TRBD1 (5 bases). The sequence derives from a man aged 25-45 years in good health. The sequenced sample was blood. The CDR3, as DNA: TGTGCCACCAGCAAAGACCGGGGGGGAACTGAAGCTTTCTTT. Translating it yields CATSKDRGGTEAFF. Together with reference TRBV15 and TRBJ1-1, the CDR3 gives the full variable domain: DAMVIQNPRYQVTQFGKPVTLSCSQTLNHNVMYWYQQKSSQAPKLLFHYYDKDFNNEADTPDNFQSRRPNTSFCFLDIRSPGLGDTAMYLCATSKDRGGTEAFFGQGTRLTVV.